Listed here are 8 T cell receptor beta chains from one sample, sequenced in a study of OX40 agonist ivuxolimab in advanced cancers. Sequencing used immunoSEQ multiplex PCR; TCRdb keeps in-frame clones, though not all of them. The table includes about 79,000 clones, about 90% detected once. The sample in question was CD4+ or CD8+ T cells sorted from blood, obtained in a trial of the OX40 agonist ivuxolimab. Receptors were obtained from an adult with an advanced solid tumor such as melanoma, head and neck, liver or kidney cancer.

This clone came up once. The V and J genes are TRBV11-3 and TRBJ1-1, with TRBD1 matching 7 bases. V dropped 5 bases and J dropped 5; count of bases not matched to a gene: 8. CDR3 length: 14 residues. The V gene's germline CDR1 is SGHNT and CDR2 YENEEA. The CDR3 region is CASSLGQGGTEAFF. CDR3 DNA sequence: TGTGCCAGCAGCCTTGGGCAGGGGGGAACTGAAGCTTTCTTT.

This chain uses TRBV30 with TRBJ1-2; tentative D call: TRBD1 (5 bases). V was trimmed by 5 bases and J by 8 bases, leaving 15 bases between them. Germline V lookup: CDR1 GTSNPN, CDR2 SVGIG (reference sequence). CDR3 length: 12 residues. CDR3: CAWSQGAGGYTF. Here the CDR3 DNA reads TGTGCCTGGTCCCAGGGTGCCGGGGGCTACACCTTC.

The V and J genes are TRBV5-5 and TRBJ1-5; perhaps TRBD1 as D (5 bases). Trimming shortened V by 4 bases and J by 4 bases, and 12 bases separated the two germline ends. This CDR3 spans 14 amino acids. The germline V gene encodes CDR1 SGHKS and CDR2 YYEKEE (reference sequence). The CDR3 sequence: CASSRGTFNQPQHF. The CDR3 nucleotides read TGTGCCAGCAGCAGGGGAACCTTTAATCAGCCCCAGCATTTT.

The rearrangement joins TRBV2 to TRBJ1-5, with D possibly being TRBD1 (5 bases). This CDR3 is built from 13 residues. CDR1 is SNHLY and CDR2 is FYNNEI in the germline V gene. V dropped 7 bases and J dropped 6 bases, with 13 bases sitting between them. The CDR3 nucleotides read TGTGCCAGCACCCCCGAGGGGCCTCAGCCCCAGCATTTT. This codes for CASTPEGPQPQHF.

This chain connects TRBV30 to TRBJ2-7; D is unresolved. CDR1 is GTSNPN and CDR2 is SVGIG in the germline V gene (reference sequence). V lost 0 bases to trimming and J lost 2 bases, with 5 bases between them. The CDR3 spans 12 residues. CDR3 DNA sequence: TGTGCCTGGAGTGTACACCCCTACGAGCAGTACTTC. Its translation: CAWSVHPYEQYF.

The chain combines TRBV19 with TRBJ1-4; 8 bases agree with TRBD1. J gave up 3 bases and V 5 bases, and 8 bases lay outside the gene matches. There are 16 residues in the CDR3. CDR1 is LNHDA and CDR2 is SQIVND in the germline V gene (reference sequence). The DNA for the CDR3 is TGTGCCAGTAGTGGAATGCCGACAGGGGCTAATGAAAAACTGTTTTTT. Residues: CASSGMPTGANEKLFF.

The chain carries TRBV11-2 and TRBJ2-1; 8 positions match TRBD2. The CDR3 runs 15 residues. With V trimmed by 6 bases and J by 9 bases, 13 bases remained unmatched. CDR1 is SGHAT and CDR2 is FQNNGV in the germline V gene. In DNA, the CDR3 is TGTGCCAGCAGGGGACTCGGCGGGAGGAGGGGTGAGCAGTTCTTC. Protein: CASRGLGGRRGEQFF.

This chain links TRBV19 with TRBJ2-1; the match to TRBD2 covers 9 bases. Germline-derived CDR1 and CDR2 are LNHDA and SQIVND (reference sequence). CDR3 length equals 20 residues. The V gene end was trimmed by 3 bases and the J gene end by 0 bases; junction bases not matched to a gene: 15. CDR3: CASSIRASGVSRGSYNEQFF. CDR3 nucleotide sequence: TGTGCCAGTAGTATTCGGGCTAGCGGGGTCTCGAGGGGCTCCTACAATGAGCAGTTCTTC.